These 7 T cell receptor beta chains originate from one sample sequenced in a study of vaccination effects on CD4 cells after COVID-19. For these receptors, no antigen is known. The table came from immunoSEQ multiplex PCR; TCRdb's copy has only in-frame clones and leaves some out. The sample carries 70,000 or so clones, 65% to 80% recorded once. When around ten days of culture had elapsed, CD4+ T cells were isolated. Of the BNT162b2 and mRNA-1273 vaccines, participants received two doses of one or the other. Specimen: CD4+ T cells from PBMCs cultured without peptide, collected after COVID-19 vaccination. The receptor source for this set is a human donor who received a COVID-19 vaccine.

CDR3 DNA sequence: TGTGCCTGGAGTGTAGGCGGCAATCAGCCCCAGCATTTT. Translated, it gives CAWSVGGNQPQHF. The rearrangement uses TRBV30 and TRBJ1-5; D gene uncertain. The CDR3 has 13 amino acids. V gave up 0 bases and J gave up 2 bases, with 5 bases separating them. Germline CDR1 is GTSNPN and CDR2 is SVGIG (reference sequence).

The V gene is TRBV6-5, the J gene TRBJ1-2; D unclear. CDR3 size: 14 residues. The V end lost 7 bases, the J end lost 0 bases, and 12 bases lay between the germline ends. CDR1 is MNHEY and CDR2 is SVGAGI in the germline V gene. In DNA, the CDR3 is TGTGCCAGCACCCACAACGGAGCTAACTATGGCTACACCTTC. This encodes CASTHNGANYGYTF.

This clone was observed a single time. The V call is TRBV20-1, the J call TRBJ1-3, with TRBD1 matching over 9 bases. The germline V gene has CDR1 DFQATT and CDR2 SNEGSKA (reference sequence). The junction had 5 bases not matched to a gene; V was cut back by 3 bases and J by 2 bases. The CDR3 sequence is 15 residues long. CDR3 DNA sequence: TGCAGTGCTAGTCACACAGGGGGCCCTGGAAACACCATATATTTT. This codes for CSASHTGGPGNTIYF.

This clone was seen only once. This chain links TRBV5-6 with TRBJ1-5; 10 bases map to TRBD1. The CDR3 is 14 amino acids. Germline CDR1 is SGHDT and CDR2 is YYEEEE. Trimming at V came to 4 bases and at J to 4 bases, leaving 2 bases not matched to a gene. In nucleotides, the CDR3 is TGTGCCAGCAGCCGGACAGGGGGTAATCAGCCCCAGCATTTT. The encoded protein is CASSRTGGNQPQHF.

This rearrangement joins TRBV7-3 to TRBJ1-6, with D maybe TRBD1 (6 bases). Trimming removed 2 bases from V and 9 bases from J, with 11 bases in between. From germline, CDR1 is SGHTA and CDR2 FQGTGA. This CDR3 has 14 amino acids. As DNA, the CDR3 is TGTGCCAGCAGCTTACAGGGGTCGGGTTCACCCCTCCACTTT. Translating gives CASSLQGSGSPLHF.

The gene calls are TRBV13 and TRBJ2-5, with TRBD2 identical over 8 bases. Germline V CDR1 and CDR2: PRHDT, FYEKMQ (reference sequence). V was pared by 5 bases and J by 5 bases, with 7 bases of the junction left unmatched. The CDR3 extends over 14 amino acids. For the CDR3, the DNA is TGTGCCAGCAGCGCGGGGGGACCCGCTGAGACCCAGTACTTC. Encoded protein: CASSAGGPAETQYF.

The V call is TRBV6-1, the J call TRBJ1-1; D is undetermined. This CDR3 is 13 amino acids long. Per the germline V gene, CDR1 is MNHNS and CDR2 is SASEGT. V lost 2 bases, J lost 1 base, and 5 bases lay in between. The CDR3 here is CASSEHGNTEAFF. As DNA, the CDR3 is TGTGCCAGCAGTGAACACGGGAACACTGAAGCTTTCTTT.